A single T cell receptor (beta chain) is shown here with its context. The antigen is undetermined. The sequenced template was cDNA made from the entire isolated RNA. About 3.7 million reads per sample were averaged for naive, central memory and regulatory samples. The protocol was immunoSEQ multiplex PCR, while the TCRdb copy is restricted to in-frame clones and leaves out a portion. The data contain 600,000 or so clones, more than 13% of them singletons. Sorting based on CD45RO/CCR7/CD25/CD127/CD95/CD27 separated CD4+ naive, central memory, regulatory and stem cell-like memory cells. Sorted cells reached over 95% purity in every population. The CDR3 covers 14 residues. Trimming pared 0 bases from V and 0 bases from J, leaving 6 bases between. Germline CDR1 MDHEN, CDR2 SYDVKM. This sample was included in a study of beta chain features in type 1 diabetes. Study in general: No age, gender or cell yield differences were seen between patients and healthy donors.

Study-level findings and limits: Across all four CD4+ subsets, people with type 1 diabetes showed modestly shorter TCRB CDR3s.

This chain joins TRBV28 and TRBJ2-7, with D possibly being TRBD1 or TRBD2 (5 bases each). The source of this sequence is a man aged 18 to 29 with type 1 diabetes. Sample: naive CD4+ T cells from blood. CDR3: CASSLWGVSYEQYF. The DNA of the CDR3 is TGTGCCAGCAGTTTATGGGGGGTCTCCTACGAGCAGTACTTC.